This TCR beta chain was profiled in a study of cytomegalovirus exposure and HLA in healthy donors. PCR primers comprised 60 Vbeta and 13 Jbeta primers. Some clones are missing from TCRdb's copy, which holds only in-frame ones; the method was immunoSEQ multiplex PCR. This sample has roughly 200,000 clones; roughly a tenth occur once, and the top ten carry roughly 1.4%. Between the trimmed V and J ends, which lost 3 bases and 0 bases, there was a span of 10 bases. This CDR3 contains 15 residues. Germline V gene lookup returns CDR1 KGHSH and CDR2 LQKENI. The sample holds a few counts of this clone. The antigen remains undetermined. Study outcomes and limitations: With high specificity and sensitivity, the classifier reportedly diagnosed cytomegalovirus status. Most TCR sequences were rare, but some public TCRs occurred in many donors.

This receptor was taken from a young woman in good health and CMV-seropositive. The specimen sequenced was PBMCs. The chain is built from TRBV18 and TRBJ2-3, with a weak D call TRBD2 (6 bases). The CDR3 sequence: CASSPTGLSTDTQYF. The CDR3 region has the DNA TGTGCCAGCTCACCGACGGGACTGAGCACAGATACGCAGTATTTT.